This T cell receptor (beta chain) was observed in a study of blood T cell repertoires in COVID-19. This clone turned up a few times. The CDR3 totals 14 residues. Germline CDR1 LNHDA, CDR2 SQIVND (reference sequence). Trimming took off 8 bases at V and 7 bases at J, with 18 bases between the two ends. The data were produced by immunoSEQ multiplex PCR, yet TCRdb's version contains in-frame clones alone and is incomplete. The profile shows around 280,000 clones, around 86% of them singletons. The V call is TRBV19, the J call TRBJ1-5; TRBD1 is a possible D gene (5 bases). Source material: peripheral blood. The receptor comes from a woman in her thirties who had recovered from COVID-19. CDR3 loop: CASVGQGLRQPQHF. In DNA, the CDR3 is TGTGCCAGTGTCGGGCAGGGCCTGAGACAGCCCCAGCATTTT.